The subject of this entry is one T cell receptor beta chain. The sample comes from a study of blood T cell repertoires in COVID-19. About the study: COVID-19 samples, acute and convalescent, were from the United States, Italy and Spain. T cells, B-cell-depleted T cells, or PBMCs provided the cDNA or gDNA that served as material.

Original processing methods: Reference gene primer amplification yielded estimated nucleated cell counts. Clones were sequenced by immunoSEQ multiplex PCR, and TCRdb holds only the in-frame ones, with some missing. V, J and clone size are taken as reported in that table, and D and trimming were inferred from the DNA itself. The sample includes about 140,000 clones, 60% to 80% of them seen just once. With 5 bases clipped from V and 5 bases from J, the junction kept 10 bases outside the gene matches. CDR1 is LNHDA and CDR2 is SQIVND in the germline V gene (reference sequence). The CDR3 consists of 15 residues.

Sequenced sample: peripheral blood. The rearrangement links TRBV19 to TRBJ1-2; 8 nucleotides line up with TRBD1. The receptor's source is a woman in her fifties or sixties with active or convalescent COVID-19. The CDR3 here is CASSPTRTGLYGYTF. CDR3 sequence (DNA): TGTGCCAGTAGTCCGACACGGACAGGGTTATATGGCTACACCTTC.